Detailed here is one T cell receptor beta chain. The sample originates from a study of CD8+CD57+ T cells in acquired aplastic anemia. Turning to the study itself: Across the sorted CD4+ and CD8+ cells, DNA amounts averaged approximately 3.1 ug.

CDR3 length: 16 residues. Germline CDR1 SGHAT, CDR2 FQDESV (reference sequence). V shed 8 bases, J shed 4 bases, and the junction held 8 bases outside the gene matches. Using genomic DNA as the template, TCR beta VDJ and CDR3 profiling was carried out. TCRdb called the reads again in MiXCR, with one record for every CDR3 protein. The sample holds about 64,000 distinct CDR3 sequences, less than 65% seen once. The specimen was sorted CD4+, CD8+, or CD8+CD57+ T cells (not recorded which) from PBMCs. This chain joins TRBV11-1 and TRBJ2-2; TRBD2 agrees at 12 bases. The receptor comes from a human donor in good health, serving as a control. As DNA, the CDR3 is TGTGCCAGCTCACCGGTGACTAGCGGGAGCACCGGGGAGCTGTTTTTT. Protein sequence: CASSPVTSGSTGELFF.